This TCR beta chain came from a study of T cells in Graves' hyperthyroidism and ophthalmopathy. Per the germline V gene, CDR1 is DFQATT and CDR2 is SNEGSKA (reference sequence). Between the trimmed V and J ends, which lost 5 bases and 7 bases, there was a span of 9 bases. This CDR3 has 11 residues. PBMCs were obtained from 10 ml fresh peripheral blood. Template material for amplifying TCR beta CDR3 regions consisted of RNA transcripts. The primer set for the first-round RT-PCR of the TCR CDR3 was HTBI. TCRdb reprocessed the multiplex PCR reads via MiXCR and lists one record per CDR3 protein. This table holds about 360,000 distinct CDR3 sequences, roughly 14% found once. This clonotype was counted many times.

The sequenced sample consisted of blood. The chain joins TRBV20-1 to TRBJ2-1, with D hard to call. The receptor comes from a woman aged 18 to 35 with Graves' hyperthyroidism that later progressed to Graves' ophthalmopathy. CDR3 loop: CSAPSQNEQFF. The CDR3 region has the DNA TGCAGTGCTCCCTCCCAGAATGAGCAGTTCTTC.